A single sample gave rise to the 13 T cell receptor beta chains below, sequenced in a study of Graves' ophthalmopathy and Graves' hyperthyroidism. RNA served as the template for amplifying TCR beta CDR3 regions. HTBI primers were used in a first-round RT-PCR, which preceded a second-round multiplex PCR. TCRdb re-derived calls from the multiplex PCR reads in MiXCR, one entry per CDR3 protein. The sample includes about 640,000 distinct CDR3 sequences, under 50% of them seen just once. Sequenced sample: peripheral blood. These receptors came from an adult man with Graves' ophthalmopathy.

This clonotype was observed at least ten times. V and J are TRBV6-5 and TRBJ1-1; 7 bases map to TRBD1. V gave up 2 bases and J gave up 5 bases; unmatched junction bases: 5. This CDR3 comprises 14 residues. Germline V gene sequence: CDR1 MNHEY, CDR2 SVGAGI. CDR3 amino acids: CASSYMTGRTEAFF. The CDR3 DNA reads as TGTGCCAGCAGTTACATGACAGGGAGGACTGAAGCTTTCTTT.

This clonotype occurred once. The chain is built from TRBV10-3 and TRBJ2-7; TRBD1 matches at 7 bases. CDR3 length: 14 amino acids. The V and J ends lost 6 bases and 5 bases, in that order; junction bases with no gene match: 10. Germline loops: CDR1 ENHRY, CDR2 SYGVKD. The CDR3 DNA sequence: TGTGCCATCAGCGATCCGGACAGGCTACACGAGCAGTACTTC. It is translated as CAISDPDRLHEQYF.

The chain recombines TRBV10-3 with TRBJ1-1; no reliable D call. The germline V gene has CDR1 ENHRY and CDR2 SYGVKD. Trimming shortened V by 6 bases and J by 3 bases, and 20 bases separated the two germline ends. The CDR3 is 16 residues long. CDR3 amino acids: CAISSLDGTGDTEAFF. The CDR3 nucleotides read TGTGCCATCAGCAGCTTGGACGGCACCGGGGACACTGAAGCTTTCTTT.

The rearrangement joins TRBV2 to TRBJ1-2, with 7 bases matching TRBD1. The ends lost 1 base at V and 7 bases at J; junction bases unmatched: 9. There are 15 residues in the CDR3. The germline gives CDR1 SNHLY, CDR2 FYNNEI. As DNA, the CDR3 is TGTGCCAGCAGTGAAGGGGACAGCAACTATGGTGGCTACACCTTC. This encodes CASSEGDSNYGGYTF.

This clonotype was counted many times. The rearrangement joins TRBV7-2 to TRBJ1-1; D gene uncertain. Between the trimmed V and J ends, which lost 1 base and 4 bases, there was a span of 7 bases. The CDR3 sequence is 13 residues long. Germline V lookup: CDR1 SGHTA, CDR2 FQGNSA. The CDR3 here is CASSLEMGTEAFF. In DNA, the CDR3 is TGTGCCAGCAGCTTAGAGATGGGCACTGAAGCTTTCTTT.

This CDR3 reads CASSSRTYYGYTF. The CDR3 coding sequence is TGTGCCAGCAGTTCCCGAACCTACTATGGCTACACCTTC. The chain carries TRBV7-8 and TRBJ1-2; D unclear. The CDR3 extends over 13 amino acids. The V gene lost 6 bases and the J gene lost 3 bases, with 11 bases spanning the gap. From germline, CDR1 is SGHVS and CDR2 FQNEAQ.

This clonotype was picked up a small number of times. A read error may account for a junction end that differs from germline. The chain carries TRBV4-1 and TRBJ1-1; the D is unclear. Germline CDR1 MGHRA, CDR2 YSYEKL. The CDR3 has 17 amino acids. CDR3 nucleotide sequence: TGTGCCAGCAGCCAAGATACCCATATTCCGGGGAACACTGAAGCTTTCTTT. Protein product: CASSQDTHIPGNTEAFF.

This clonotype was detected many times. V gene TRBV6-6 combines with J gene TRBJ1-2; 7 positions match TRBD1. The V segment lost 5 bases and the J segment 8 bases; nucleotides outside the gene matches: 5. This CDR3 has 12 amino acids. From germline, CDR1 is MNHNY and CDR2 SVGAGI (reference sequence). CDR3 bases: TGTGCCAGCAGTGACAGGGTGAGCGGCTACACCTTC. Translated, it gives CASSDRVSGYTF.

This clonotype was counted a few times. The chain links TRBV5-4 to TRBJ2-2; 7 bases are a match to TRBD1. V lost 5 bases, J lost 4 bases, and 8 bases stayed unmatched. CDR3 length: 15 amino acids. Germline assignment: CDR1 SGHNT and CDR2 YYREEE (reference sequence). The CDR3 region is CASSSRTGSTGELFF. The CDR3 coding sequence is TGTGCCAGCAGTAGCAGGACAGGCTCCACCGGGGAGCTGTTTTTT.

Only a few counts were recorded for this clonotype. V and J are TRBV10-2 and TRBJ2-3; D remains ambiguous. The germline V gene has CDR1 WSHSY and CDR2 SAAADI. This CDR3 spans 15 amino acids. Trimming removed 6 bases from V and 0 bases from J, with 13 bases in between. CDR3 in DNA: TGCGCCAGCAGCCCATCCAGTCCGAGCACAGATACGCAGTATTTT. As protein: CASSPSSPSTDTQYF.

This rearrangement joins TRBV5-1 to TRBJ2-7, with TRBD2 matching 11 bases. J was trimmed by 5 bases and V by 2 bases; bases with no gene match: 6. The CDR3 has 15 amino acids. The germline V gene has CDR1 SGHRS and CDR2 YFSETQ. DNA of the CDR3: TGCGCCAGCAGCTTATTAGCGGGAGGGCCTAACGAGCAGTACTTC. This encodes CASSLLAGGPNEQYF.

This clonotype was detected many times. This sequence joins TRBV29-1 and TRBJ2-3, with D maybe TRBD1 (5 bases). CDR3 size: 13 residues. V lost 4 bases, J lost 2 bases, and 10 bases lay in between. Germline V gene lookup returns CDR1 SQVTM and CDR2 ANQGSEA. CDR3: CSVGTLVTDTQYF. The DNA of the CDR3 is TGCAGCGTTGGGACACTCGTCACAGATACGCAGTATTTT.

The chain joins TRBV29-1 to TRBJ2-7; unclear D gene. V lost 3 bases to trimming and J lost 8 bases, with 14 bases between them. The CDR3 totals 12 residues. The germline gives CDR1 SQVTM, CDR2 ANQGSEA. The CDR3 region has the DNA TGCAGCGTTGACGCGGACCGGCAGAAGCAGTACTTC. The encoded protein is CSVDADRQKQYF.